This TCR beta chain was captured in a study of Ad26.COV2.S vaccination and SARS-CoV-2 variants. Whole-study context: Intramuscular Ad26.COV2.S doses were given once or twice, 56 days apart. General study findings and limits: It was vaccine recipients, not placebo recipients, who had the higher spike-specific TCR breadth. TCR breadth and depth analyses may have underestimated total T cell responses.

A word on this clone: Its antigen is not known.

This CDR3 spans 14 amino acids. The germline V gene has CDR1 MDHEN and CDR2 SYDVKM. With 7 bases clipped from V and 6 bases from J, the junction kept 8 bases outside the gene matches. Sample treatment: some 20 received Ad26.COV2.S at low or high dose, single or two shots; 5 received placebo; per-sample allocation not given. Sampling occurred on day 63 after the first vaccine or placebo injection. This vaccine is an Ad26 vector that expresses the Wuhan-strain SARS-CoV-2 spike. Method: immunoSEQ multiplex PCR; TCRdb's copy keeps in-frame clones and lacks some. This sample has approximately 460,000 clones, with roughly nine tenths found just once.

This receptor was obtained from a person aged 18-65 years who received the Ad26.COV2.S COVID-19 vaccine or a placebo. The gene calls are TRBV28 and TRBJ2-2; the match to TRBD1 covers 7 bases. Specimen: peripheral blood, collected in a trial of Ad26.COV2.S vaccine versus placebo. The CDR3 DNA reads TGTGCCAGCACCGACAGGGATTTATCCGGGGAGCTGTTTTTT. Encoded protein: CASTDRDLSGELFF.